These 6 T cell receptor beta chains were sequenced from one sample in a study of blood T cell repertoires in COVID-19. Data came from immunoSEQ multiplex PCR; TCRdb stores just in-frame clones and leaves some out. The table shows 450,000 or so clones, with 90% occurring only once. Sequences were obtained from PBMCs or T cells enriched from blood (not recorded which). Receptors originate from a young man who had recovered from COVID-19.

The chain joins TRBV20-1 to TRBJ1-1, with TRBD1 as a possible D gene (5 bases). Trimming shortened V by 3 bases and J by 8 bases, and 16 bases separated the two germline ends. The length of the CDR3 is 13 residues. Germline-derived CDR1 and CDR2 are DFQATT and SNEGSKA (reference sequence). Here the CDR3 DNA reads TGCAGTGCTAGTATCGCAGGGAGGGGCGAAGCTTTCTTT. This sequence encodes CSASIAGRGEAFF.

V is TRBV9 and J is TRBJ1-2, with D unresolved. This CDR3 is built from 16 residues. Germline loops: CDR1 SGDLS, CDR2 YYNGEE. Trimming removed 0 bases at V and 6 bases at J, with 18 bases between. The CDR3 is CASSVGSSGLQNGYTF. CDR3 coding DNA: TGTGCCAGCAGCGTAGGGTCCAGCGGGCTACAAAATGGCTACACCTTC.

The chain uses TRBV10-1 and TRBJ1-1, with D unresolved. The CDR3 extends over 13 amino acids. Trimming cost V 0 bases and J 0 bases, with 2 bases left between them. Germline V gene data show CDR1 as WNHNN and CDR2 as SYGVQD (reference sequence). Written as DNA, the CDR3 is TGCGCCAGCAGTGAGTCCGTGAACACTGAAGCTTTCTTT. This gives the protein CASSESVNTEAFF.

The chain carries TRBV5-1 and TRBJ1-2; D gene uncertain. The CDR3 covers 13 residues. Germline-derived CDR1 and CDR2 are SGHRS and YFSETQ. V lost 0 bases to trimming and J lost 2 bases, with 5 bases between them. Here the CDR3 reads CASSLASNYGYTF. DNA for the CDR3: TGCGCCAGCAGCTTGGCATCAAACTATGGCTACACCTTC.

There are a few counts of this clone. V usage is TRBV6-4 and J usage is TRBJ2-1; 10 bases match TRBD1. Germline-derived CDR1 and CDR2 are MRHNA and SNTAGT. The ends lost 5 bases at V and 8 bases at J; junction bases unmatched: 9. The CDR3 has 15 residues. The CDR3 loop is CASSPGQGFTDEQFF. CDR3 nucleotide sequence: TGTGCCAGCAGTCCGGGACAGGGGTTTACCGATGAGCAGTTCTTC.

The chain joins TRBV5-5 to TRBJ1-2; the match to TRBD1 covers 8 bases. CDR1 is SGHKS, CDR2 YYEKEE, per germline (reference sequence). After removal of 3 bases from V and 3 bases from J, the junction contained 4 bases not matched to a gene. The CDR3 contains 14 residues. The chain's CDR3 is CASSSGGKDYGYTF. CDR3 DNA sequence: TGTGCCAGCAGCTCAGGGGGCAAAGACTATGGCTACACCTTC.